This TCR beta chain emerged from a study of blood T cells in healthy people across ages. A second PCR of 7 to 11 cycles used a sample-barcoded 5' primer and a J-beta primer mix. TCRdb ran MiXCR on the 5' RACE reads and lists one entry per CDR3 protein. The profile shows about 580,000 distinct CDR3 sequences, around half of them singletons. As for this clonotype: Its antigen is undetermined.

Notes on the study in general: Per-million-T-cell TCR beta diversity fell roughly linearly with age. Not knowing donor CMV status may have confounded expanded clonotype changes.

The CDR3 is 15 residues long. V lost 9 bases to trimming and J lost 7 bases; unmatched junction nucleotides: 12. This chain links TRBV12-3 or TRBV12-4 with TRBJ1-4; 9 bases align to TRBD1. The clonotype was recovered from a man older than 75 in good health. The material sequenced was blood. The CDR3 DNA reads TGTGCCAGTACCCTTGCGGGGACAGGGCTTGAAAAACTGTTTTTT. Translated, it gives CASTLAGTGLEKLFF.